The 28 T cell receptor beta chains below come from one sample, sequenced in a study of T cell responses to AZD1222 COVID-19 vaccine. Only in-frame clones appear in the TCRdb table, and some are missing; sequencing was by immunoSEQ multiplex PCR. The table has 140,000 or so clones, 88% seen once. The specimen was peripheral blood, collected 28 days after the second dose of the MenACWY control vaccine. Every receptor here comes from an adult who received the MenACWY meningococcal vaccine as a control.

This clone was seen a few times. The CDR3 loop reads CASSQTYQLGKNIQYF. CDR3 sequence (DNA): TGTGCCAGCAGCCAAACATATCAACTAGGCAAAAACATTCAGTACTTC. The chain uses TRBV3-1 (or the pseudogene TRBV3-2) and TRBJ2-4, with a tentative D call TRBD2 (5 bases). The length of the CDR3 is 16 residues. CDR1 and CDR2 from the germline V gene are LGHDT and YNNKEL (reference sequence). V dropped 2 bases and J dropped 3 bases, with 14 bases sitting between them.

The CDR3 DNA follows: TGCGCCAGCAGCTCGGGGACAGCCGCGAACTATGGCTACACCTTC. Translated, it gives CASSSGTAANYGYTF. The rearrangement links TRBV5-1 to TRBJ1-2, with 7 bases that match TRBD1. CDR1 and CDR2 (germline): SGHRS, YFSETQ. The J segment lost 2 bases and the V segment lost 3 bases, leaving 7 bases of the junction unmatched. This CDR3 is built from 15 residues.

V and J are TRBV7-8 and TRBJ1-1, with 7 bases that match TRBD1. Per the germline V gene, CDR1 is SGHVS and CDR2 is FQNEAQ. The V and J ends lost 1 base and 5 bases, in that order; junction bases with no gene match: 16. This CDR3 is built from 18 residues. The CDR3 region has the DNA TGTGCCAGCAGCTTAGTGGGCAGGGGGATCGTGTTGAGGACTGAAGCTTTCTTT. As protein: CASSLVGRGIVLRTEAFF.

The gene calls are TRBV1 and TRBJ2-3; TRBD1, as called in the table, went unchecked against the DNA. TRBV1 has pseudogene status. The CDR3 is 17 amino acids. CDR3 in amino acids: CTSSQGGQGRLGGTQYF. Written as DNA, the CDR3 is TGCACCAGCAGCCAAGGGGGACAGGGGCGCCTAGGGGGGACGCAGTATTTT.

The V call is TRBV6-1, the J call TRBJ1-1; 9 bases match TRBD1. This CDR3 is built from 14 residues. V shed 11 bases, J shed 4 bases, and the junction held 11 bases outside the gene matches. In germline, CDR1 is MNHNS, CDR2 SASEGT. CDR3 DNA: TGTGCCGGAAAAAGAACAGGGGGCGGCACTGAAGCTTTCTTT. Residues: CAGKRTGGGTEAFF.

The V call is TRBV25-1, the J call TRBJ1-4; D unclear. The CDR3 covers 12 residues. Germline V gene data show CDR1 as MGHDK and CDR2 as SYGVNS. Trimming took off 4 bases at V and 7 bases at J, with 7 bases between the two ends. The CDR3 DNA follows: TGTGCCAGCAGTGGCAGAACTGAAAAACTGTTTTTT. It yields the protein CASSGRTEKLFF.

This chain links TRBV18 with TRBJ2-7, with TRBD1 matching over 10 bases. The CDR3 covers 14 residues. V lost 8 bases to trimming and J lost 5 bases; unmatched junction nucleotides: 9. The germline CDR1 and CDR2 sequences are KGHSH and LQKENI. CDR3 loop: CASTPGQGIDEQYF. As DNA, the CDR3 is TGTGCCAGCACTCCGGGACAGGGGATCGACGAGCAGTACTTC.

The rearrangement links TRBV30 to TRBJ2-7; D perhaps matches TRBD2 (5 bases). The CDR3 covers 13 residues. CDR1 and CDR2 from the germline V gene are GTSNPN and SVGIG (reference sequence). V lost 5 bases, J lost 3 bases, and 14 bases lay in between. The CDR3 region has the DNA TGTGCCTGGTCGGCGGGCAAAGGCTACGAGCAGTACTTC. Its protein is CAWSAGKGYEQYF.

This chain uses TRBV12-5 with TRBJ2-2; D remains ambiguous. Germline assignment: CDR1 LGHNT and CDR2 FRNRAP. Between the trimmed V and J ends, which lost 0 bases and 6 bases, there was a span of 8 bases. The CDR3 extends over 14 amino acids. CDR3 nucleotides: TGTGCTAGTGGTTTGGTTCCCTTCCCCGGGGAGCTGTTTTTT. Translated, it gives CASGLVPFPGELFF.

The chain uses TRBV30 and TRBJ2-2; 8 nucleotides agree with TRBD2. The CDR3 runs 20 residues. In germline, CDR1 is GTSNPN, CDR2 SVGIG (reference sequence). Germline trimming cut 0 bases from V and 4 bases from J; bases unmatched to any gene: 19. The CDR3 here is CAWSVLGRGGRSRGTGELFF. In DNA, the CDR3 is TGTGCCTGGAGTGTACTCGGTCGGGGCGGGAGGTCCCGTGGCACCGGGGAGCTGTTTTTT.

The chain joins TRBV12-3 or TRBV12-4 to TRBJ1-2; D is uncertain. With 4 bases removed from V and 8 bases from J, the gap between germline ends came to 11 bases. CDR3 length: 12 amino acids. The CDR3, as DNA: TGTGCCAGCAGTTCCCGGGCGGGAGGCTACACCTTC. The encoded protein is CASSSRAGGYTF.

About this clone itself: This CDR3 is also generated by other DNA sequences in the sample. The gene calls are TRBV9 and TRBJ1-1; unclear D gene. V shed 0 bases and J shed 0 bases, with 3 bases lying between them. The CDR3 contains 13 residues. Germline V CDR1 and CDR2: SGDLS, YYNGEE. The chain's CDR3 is CASSVAVNTEAFF. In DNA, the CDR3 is TGTGCCAGCAGCGTAGCGGTGAACACTGAAGCTTTCTTT. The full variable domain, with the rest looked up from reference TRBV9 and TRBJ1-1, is DSGVTQTPKHLITATGQRVTLRCSPRSGDLSVYWYQQSLDQGLQFLIQYYNGEERAKGNILERFSAQQFPDLHSELNLSSLELGDSALYFCASSVAVNTEAFFGQGTRLTVV.

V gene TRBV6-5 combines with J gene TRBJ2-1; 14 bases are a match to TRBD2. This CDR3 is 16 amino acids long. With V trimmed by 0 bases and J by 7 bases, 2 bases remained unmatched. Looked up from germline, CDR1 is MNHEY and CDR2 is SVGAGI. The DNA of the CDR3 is TGTGCCAGCAGTTACTCGAGGACTAGCGGGGGGAATGAGCAGTTCTTC. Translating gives CASSYSRTSGGNEQFF.

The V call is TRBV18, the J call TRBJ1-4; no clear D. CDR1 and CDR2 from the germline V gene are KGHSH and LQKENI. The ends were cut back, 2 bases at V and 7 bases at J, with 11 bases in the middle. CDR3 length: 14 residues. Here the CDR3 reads CASSPGPDGEKLFF. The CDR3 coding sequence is TGTGCCAGCTCACCAGGCCCGGACGGTGAAAAACTGTTTTTT.

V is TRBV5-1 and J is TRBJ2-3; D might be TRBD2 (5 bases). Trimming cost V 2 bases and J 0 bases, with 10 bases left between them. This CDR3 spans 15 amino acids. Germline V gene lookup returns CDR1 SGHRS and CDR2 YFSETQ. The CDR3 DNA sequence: TGCGCCAGCAGCTTCGGACTTACTAGCACAGATACGCAGTATTTT. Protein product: CASSFGLTSTDTQYF.

This CDR3 reads CATSDSQAAQYSNQPQHF. CDR3 nucleotides: TGTGCCACCAGTGATTCCCAGGCCGCCCAGTATAGCAATCAGCCCCAGCATTTT. V and J are TRBV24-1 and TRBJ1-5, with no clear D. Germline V gene lookup returns CDR1 KGHDR and CDR2 SFDVKD. This CDR3 region has 18 residues. V was shortened by 2 bases and J by 0 bases, with 16 bases between the two germline ends.

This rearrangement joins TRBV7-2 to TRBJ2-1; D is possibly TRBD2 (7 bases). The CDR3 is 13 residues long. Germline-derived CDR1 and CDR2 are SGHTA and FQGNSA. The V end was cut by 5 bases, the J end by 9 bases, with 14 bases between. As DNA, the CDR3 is TGTGCCAGCAGCCCTCCGGGGGGCTTTGAGCAGTTCTTC. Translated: CASSPPGGFEQFF.

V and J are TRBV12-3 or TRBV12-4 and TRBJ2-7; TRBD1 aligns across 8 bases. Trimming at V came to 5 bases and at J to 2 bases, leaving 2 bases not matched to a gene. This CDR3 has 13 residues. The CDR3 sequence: CASSPRGPYEQYF. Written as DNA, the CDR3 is TGTGCCAGCAGTCCCAGGGGGCCCTACGAGCAGTACTTC.

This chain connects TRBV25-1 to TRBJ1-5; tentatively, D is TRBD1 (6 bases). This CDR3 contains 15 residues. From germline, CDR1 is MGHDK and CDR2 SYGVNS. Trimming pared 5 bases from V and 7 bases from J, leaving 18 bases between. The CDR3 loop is CASSPRGRGGQPQHF. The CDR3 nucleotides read TGTGCCAGCAGTCCACGCGGCAGGGGCGGGCAGCCCCAGCATTTT.

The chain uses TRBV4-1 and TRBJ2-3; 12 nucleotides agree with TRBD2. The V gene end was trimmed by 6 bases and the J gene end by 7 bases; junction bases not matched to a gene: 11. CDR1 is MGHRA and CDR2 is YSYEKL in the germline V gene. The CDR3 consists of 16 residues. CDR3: CASSRGTSGRLYTQYF. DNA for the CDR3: TGCGCCAGCAGTCGGGGCACTAGCGGGAGGCTGTATACGCAGTATTTT.

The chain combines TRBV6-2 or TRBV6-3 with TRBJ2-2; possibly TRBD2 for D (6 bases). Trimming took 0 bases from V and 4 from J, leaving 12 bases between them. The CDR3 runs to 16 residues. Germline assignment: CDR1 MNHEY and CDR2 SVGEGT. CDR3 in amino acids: CASSYSTKRVTGELFF. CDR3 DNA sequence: TGTGCCAGCAGTTACTCGACGAAGCGGGTCACCGGGGAGCTGTTTTTT.

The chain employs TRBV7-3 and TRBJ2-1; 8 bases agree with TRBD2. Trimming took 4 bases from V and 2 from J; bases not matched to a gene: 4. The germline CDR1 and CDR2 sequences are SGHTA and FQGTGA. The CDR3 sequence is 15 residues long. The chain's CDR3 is CASSSTSGAYNEQFF. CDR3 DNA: TGTGCCAGCAGCTCTACTAGCGGAGCCTACAATGAGCAGTTCTTC. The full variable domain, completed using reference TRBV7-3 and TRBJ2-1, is GAGVSQTPSNKVTEKGKYVELRCDPISGHTALYWYRQSLGQGPEFLIYFQGTGAADDSGLPNDRFFAVRPEGSVSTLKIQRTERGDSAVYLCASSSTSGAYNEQFFGPGTRLTVL.

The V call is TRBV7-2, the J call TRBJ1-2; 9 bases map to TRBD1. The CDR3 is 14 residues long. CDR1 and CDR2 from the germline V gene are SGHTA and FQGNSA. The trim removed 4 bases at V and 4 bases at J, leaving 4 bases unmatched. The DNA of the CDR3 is TGTGCCAGCAGCTCCGGGACAGGGAGCTATGGCTACACCTTC. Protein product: CASSSGTGSYGYTF.

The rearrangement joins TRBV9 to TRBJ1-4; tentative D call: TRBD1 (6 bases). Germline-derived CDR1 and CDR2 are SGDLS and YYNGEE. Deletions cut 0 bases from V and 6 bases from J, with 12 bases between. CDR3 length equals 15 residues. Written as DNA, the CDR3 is TGTGCCAGCAGCGTAGTGGGCAGGGGTGATGAAAAACTGTTTTTT. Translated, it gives CASSVVGRGDEKLFF.

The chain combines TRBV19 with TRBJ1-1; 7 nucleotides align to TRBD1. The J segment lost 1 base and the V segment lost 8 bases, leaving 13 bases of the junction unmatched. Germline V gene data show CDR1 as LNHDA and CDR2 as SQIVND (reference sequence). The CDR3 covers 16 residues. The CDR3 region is CASWTGVYDGNTEAFF. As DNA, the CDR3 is TGTGCCAGTTGGACAGGCGTATATGATGGGAACACTGAAGCTTTCTTT.

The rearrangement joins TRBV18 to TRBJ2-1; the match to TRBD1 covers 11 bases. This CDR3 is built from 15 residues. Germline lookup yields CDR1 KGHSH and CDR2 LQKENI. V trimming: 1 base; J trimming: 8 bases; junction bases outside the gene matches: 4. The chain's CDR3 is CASSPRDRGFDEQFF. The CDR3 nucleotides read TGTGCCAGCTCACCACGGGACAGGGGGTTCGATGAGCAGTTCTTC.

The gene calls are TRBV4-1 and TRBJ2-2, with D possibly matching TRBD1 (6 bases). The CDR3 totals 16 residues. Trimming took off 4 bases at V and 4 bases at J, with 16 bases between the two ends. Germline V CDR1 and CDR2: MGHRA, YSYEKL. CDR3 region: CASSPLDSVSTGELFF. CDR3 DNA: TGCGCCAGCAGCCCCCTGGACAGCGTCTCCACCGGGGAGCTGTTTTTT.

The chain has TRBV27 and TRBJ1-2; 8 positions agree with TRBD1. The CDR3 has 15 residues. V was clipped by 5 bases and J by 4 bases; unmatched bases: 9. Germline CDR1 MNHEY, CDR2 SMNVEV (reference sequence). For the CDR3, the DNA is TGTGCCAGCAGTCCGTACCAGGGGGCCGGCTATGGCTACACCTTC. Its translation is CASSPYQGAGYGYTF.